The 21 T cell receptor beta chains given below trace back to one sample, sequenced in a study of Graves' ophthalmopathy and Graves' hyperthyroidism. Amplification of TCR beta CDR3 regions used RNA transcripts. Second-round multiplex PCR followed a first-round RT-PCR using HTBI primers. One entry per CDR3 protein results from TCRdb running MiXCR on the multiplex PCR reads. Of roughly 480,000 distinct CDR3 sequences in the sample, roughly 14% were seen once. The source material was blood. The source is a woman aged 30 to 39 with Graves' ophthalmopathy.

This clonotype was observed at least ten times. V usage is TRBV24-1 and J usage is TRBJ2-5; D assignment may be TRBD1 or TRBD2 (5 bases each). CDR1 and CDR2 (germline): KGHDR, SFDVKD. V lost 3 bases and J 5 bases, leaving 15 bases between the germline ends. This CDR3 contains 15 residues. As DNA, the CDR3 is TGTGCCACCAGTGATACAAAGGGACGGGGCGAGACCCAGTACTTC. Translating it yields CATSDTKGRGETQYF.

This clonotype was seen at least ten times. V and J are TRBV24-1 and TRBJ1-5, with 10 bases aligning to TRBD1. From germline, CDR1 is KGHDR and CDR2 SFDVKD. Trimming at V came to 3 bases and at J to 7 bases, leaving 8 bases not matched to a gene. The CDR3 has 16 amino acids. CDR3 coding DNA: TGTGCCACCAGTGATGCCGCGACAGGGGGCCCGCAGCCCCAGCATTTT. Translation gives CATSDAATGGPQPQHF.

The chain is built from TRBV12-3 or TRBV12-4 and TRBJ2-2; 7 bases are shared with TRBD1. This CDR3 is 14 amino acids long. With 7 bases clipped from V and 5 bases from J, the junction kept 7 bases outside the gene matches. CDR3 DNA: TGTGCCAGCACCGACAGGGAAAGGACCGGGGAGCTGTTTTTT. Protein product: CASTDRERTGELFF.

This clonotype was counted at least ten times. The junction and the germline gene differ at one end; a read error may be behind it. In DNA, the CDR3 is TGTGTCAGCAGTTACTTCTTAAGATACTACACTGAAGCTTTCTTT. The encoded protein is CVSSYFLRYYTEAFF. The chain links TRBV6-7 to TRBJ1-1; D not certain. TRBV6-7 is classed as an ORF, of uncertain function. The CDR3 contains 15 residues.

Here the CDR3 DNA reads TGTGCCAGCAGCCTCCGGGACAGGGGTCCCCTATCTCAAGAGACCCAGTACTTC. Translating gives CASSLRDRGPLSQETQYF. The genes are TRBV7-6 and TRBJ2-5; TRBD1 matches at 10 bases. This CDR3 has 18 residues. Germline CDR1 SGHVS, CDR2 FNYEAQ. V lost 5 bases, J lost 2 bases, and 14 bases stayed unmatched.

This clonotype has more than one count but fewer than ten. The chain recombines TRBV6-5 with TRBJ2-7; 7 bases agree with TRBD2. Germline V gene sequence: CDR1 MNHEY, CDR2 SVGAGI. Trimming removed 2 bases from V and 2 bases from J; junction bases left unmatched: 6. The CDR3 runs 15 residues. The CDR3 sequence: CASSYDGGGAYEQYF. The CDR3 bases are TGTGCCAGCAGTTACGATGGCGGGGGTGCCTACGAGCAGTACTTC.

This clonotype was detected ten times or more. This sequence joins TRBV12-3 or TRBV12-4 and TRBJ1-2; D may be TRBD1 (5 bases). The CDR3 extends over 13 amino acids. V shed 2 bases and J shed 3 bases, with 7 bases lying between them. The CDR3 DNA follows: TGTGCCAGCAGTTTAAGCAGGGACTATGGCTACACCTTC. It codes for CASSLSRDYGYTF.

This clonotype was seen many times. This chain joins TRBV5-1 and TRBJ1-1; D is undetermined. V was shortened by 6 bases and J by 1 base, with 7 bases between the two germline ends. The CDR3 totals 12 residues. Germline-derived CDR1 and CDR2 are SGHRS and YFSETQ. The CDR3 region is CASKTRNTEAFF. DNA for the CDR3: TGCGCCAGCAAAACCAGGAACACTGAAGCTTTCTTT.

The table lists this clonotype with many counts. This chain uses TRBV24-1 with TRBJ1-5; maybe TRBD1 (5 bases). There are 13 residues in the CDR3. Trimming removed 4 bases at V and 7 bases at J, with 10 bases between. Germline assignment: CDR1 KGHDR and CDR2 SFDVKD. DNA for the CDR3: TGTGCCACCAGTGAGGGGGGACTGCAGCCCCAGCATTTT. It is translated as CATSEGGLQPQHF.

Of note for this clonotype: A read error may produce the germline difference seen at one junction end. This chain links TRBV27 with TRBJ2-7; 12 positions match TRBD2. CDR1 and CDR2 from the germline V gene are MNHEY and SMNVEV (reference sequence). The CDR3 covers 15 residues. CDR3: CGSSFLAGGPGEQYF. The CDR3 bases are TGTGGCAGCAGTTTTCTAGCGGGAGGGCCAGGCGAGCAGTACTTC.

This clonotype was seen repeatedly, ten times or more. The chain uses TRBV3-1 and TRBJ1-2, with 7 positions matching TRBD1. V lost 3 bases to trimming and J lost 4 bases; unmatched junction nucleotides: 11. The CDR3 is 16 residues long. In germline, CDR1 is LGHDT, CDR2 YNNKEL (reference sequence). CDR3 nucleotides: TGTGCCAGCAGCCAGGGGGGGGGACAGTACGGCTATGGCTACACCTTC. This translates into CASSQGGGQYGYGYTF.

This CDR3 is CASSSGTSGRYEQYF. The CDR3 coding sequence is TGTGCCAGCAGCTCCGGAACTAGCGGGAGATACGAGCAGTACTTC. This chain links TRBV11-1 with TRBJ2-7, with 11 bases that match TRBD2. The CDR3 extends over 15 amino acids. Germline V CDR1 and CDR2: SGHAT, FQDESV (reference sequence). V shed 4 bases and J 4 bases; nucleotides not matched to a gene: 6. Complete variable domain (other parts from reference TRBV11-1 and TRBJ2-7): EAEVAQSPRYKITEKSQAVAFWCDPISGHATLYWYRQILGQGPELLVQFQDESVVDDSQLPKDRFSAERLKGVDSTLKIQPAELGDSAMYLCASSSGTSGRYEQYFGPGTRLTVT.

A remark on this clonotype: Just one base apart from a much larger clone, this may be a read error. The chain uses TRBV6-2 or TRBV6-3 and TRBJ2-5; D might be TRBD1 or TRBD2, each matching 5 bases. The CDR3 is made up of 14 amino acids. The V gene's germline CDR1 is MNHEY and CDR2 SVGEGT. CDR3 loop: CVSRWGGGAETQYF. CDR3 DNA sequence: TGTGTCAGCAGGTGGGGTGGGGGAGCGGAGACCCAGTACTTC.

This chain links TRBV20-1 with TRBJ2-2; 8 bases agree with TRBD2. Germline CDR1 DFQATT, CDR2 SNEGSKA (reference sequence). After removal of 6 bases from V and 6 bases from J, the junction contained 15 bases not matched to a gene. CDR3 length: 16 amino acids. The CDR3 DNA sequence: TGCAGTGCCCACACCCCAAGACCCGGGGGGGCCGGGGAGCTGTTTTTT. Its protein product is CSAHTPRPGGAGELFF.

This clonotype was counted at least ten times. The CDR3 DNA is TGTGCCAGCAGTCCCGACCCGGTTAGAGGCATTCAGTACTTC. Translation: CASSPDPVRGIQYF. The chain has TRBV6-1 and TRBJ2-4; D remains unclear. The CDR3 totals 14 residues. The V and J ends lost 5 bases and 9 bases respectively, with 17 bases between them. Germline CDR1 and CDR2: MNHNS and SASEGT.

The chain has TRBV6-5 and TRBJ1-5; 7 bases are shared with TRBD1. With V trimmed by 4 bases and J by 2 bases, 8 bases remained unmatched. Germline V CDR1 and CDR2: MNHEY, SVGAGI. This CDR3 has 16 residues. CDR3 coding DNA: TGTGCCAGCAGTTTATCGGGCAGGGGGGGCAATCAGCCCCAGCATTTT. Translated, it gives CASSLSGRGGNQPQHF.

This clonotype was observed at least ten times. The CDR3 spells CASSLTSGGSYEQYF. CDR3 DNA: TGTGCCAGCAGCTTGACTAGCGGGGGATCCTACGAGCAGTACTTC. The V gene is TRBV6-5, the J gene TRBJ2-7; 12 bases map to TRBD2. CDR3 length: 15 amino acids. V was pared by 6 bases and J by 1 base, with 4 bases of the junction left unmatched. Germline V CDR1 and CDR2: MNHEY, SVGAGI.

This clonotype appeared many times. The chain recombines TRBV12-3 or TRBV12-4 with TRBJ2-2; D ambiguous. The CDR3 is 14 residues long. V was clipped by 3 bases and J by 0 bases, with 5 bases between them. CDR3 sequence reads: CASSFVANTGELFF. The CDR3 DNA follows: TGTGCCAGCAGTTTCGTTGCGAACACCGGGGAGCTGTTTTTT.

CDR3 sequence reads: CASSQRQLYEQYF. The CDR3 DNA follows: TGCGCCAGCAGCCAAAGGCAGCTCTACGAGCAGTACTTC. The chain has TRBV4-1 and TRBJ2-7; D is uncertain. V lost 2 bases and J lost 3, with 8 bases in between. The CDR3 consists of 13 residues. Germline V gene data show CDR1 as MGHRA and CDR2 as YSYEKL.

The genes are TRBV30 and TRBJ1-2; D may be TRBD1 (6 bases). V shed 5 bases and J shed 6 bases, with 19 bases lying between them. CDR3 length: 14 amino acids. Per the germline V gene, CDR1 is GTSNPN and CDR2 is SVGIG (reference sequence). The CDR3 bases are TGTGCCTGGGGAGGGGGACCCAGTGAGAATGGCTACACCTTC. Translated, it gives CAWGGGPSENGYTF.

This clonotype was recorded many times. CDR3 amino acids: CASSETPMRGETQYF. DNA of the CDR3: TGTGCCAGCAGTGAAACCCCCATGCGTGGAGAGACCCAGTACTTC. This rearrangement joins TRBV6-1 to TRBJ2-5, with D uncertain. Germline values: CDR1 MNHNS, CDR2 SASEGT. The CDR3 is 15 residues long. Between the trimmed V and J ends, which lost 2 bases and 4 bases, there was a span of 14 bases.